What follows are 3 T cell receptor beta chains derived from one specimen sequenced in a study of T-cell memory formation after mild COVID-19. One entry per CDR3 protein results from TCRdb running MiXCR on the 5' RACE reads. The sample holds just over 300,000 distinct CDR3 sequences; roughly a fifth are singletons and the top ten take roughly 21%. The sequenced sample was PBMCs or a T cell subset sorted from them (not recorded which). These receptors all come from a man between 18 and 35 years old who had mild COVID-19 (a few samples of this study predate the infection). Cell type and time point are not known.

This clonotype has at least ten counts. This chain joins TRBV6-2 or TRBV6-3 and TRBJ1-5; perhaps TRBD1 as D (5 bases). The V and J ends lost 6 bases and 5 bases respectively, with 23 bases between them. Germline CDR1 and CDR2: MNHEY and SVGEGT. CDR3 length: 17 amino acids. For the CDR3, the DNA is TGTGCCAGCAGCCCAATCCCGACTCGGGGGGTTTATCAGCCCCAGCATTTT. Its protein product is CASSPIPTRGVYQPQHF.

V usage is TRBV14 and J usage is TRBJ2-7, with D perhaps matching TRBD2 (6 bases). Germline values: CDR1 SGHDN, CDR2 FVKESK. The CDR3 runs 14 residues. Trimming took off 4 bases at V and 5 bases at J, with 15 bases between the two ends. The CDR3 region is CASSLGAGINEQYF. Written as DNA, the CDR3 is TGTGCCAGCAGCCTTGGTGCGGGGATCAACGAGCAGTACTTC.

Written as DNA, the CDR3 is TGCGCCAGCAGCCAAGAAATAGGGACAGGGCCTGAAAAACTGTTTTTT. It encodes CASSQEIGTGPEKLFF. The genes are TRBV4-3 and TRBJ1-4; 9 positions match TRBD1. The J segment lost 7 bases and the V segment lost 0 bases, leaving 6 bases of the junction unmatched. The germline V gene encodes CDR1 LGHNA and CDR2 YSLEER. There are 16 residues in the CDR3.